This entry is about one TCR beta chain. This table comes from immunoSEQ multiplex PCR, and its TCRdb copy is limited to in-frame clones, with some not included. Among 350,000 to 400,000 clones listed, around 87% were seen once. The data stem from a study of blood T cell repertoires in COVID-19. The CDR3 covers 15 residues. The germline CDR1 and CDR2 sequences are LNHDA and SQIVND (reference sequence). Trimming pared 3 bases from V and 0 bases from J, leaving 9 bases between. This sequence joins TRBV19 and TRBJ1-3, with TRBD1 as a possible D gene (6 bases). The sequenced sample consisted of PBMCs or T cells enriched from blood (not recorded which). The clonotype was recovered from a man between 40 and 49 years old in a cohort exposed to, infected with or recovered from COVID-19 (not recorded which). The CDR3 nucleotides are TGTGCCAGTAGTATGGGACACTACTCTGGAAACACCATATATTTT. Translation gives CASSMGHYSGNTIYF.